This T cell receptor beta chain was profiled in a study of Graves' ophthalmopathy and Graves' hyperthyroidism. Amplification of the TCR beta CDR3 regions used RNA transcripts (as template). First-round RT-PCR with HTBI primers preceded a second-round multiplex PCR. TCRdb independently ran MiXCR on the multiplex PCR reads; one entry per CDR3 protein. The sample records around 1,000,000 distinct CDR3 sequences, about 40% being singletons. Study-level findings and limits: Classification of ophthalmopathy versus stable hyperthyroidism by a 13-signature model yielded around 88% sensitivity and approximately 80% specificity.

A few counts support this clonotype. What it recognizes is unknown. Eligible hyperthyroidism cases comprised new diagnoses of under 2 months' duration in individuals aged 18 to 65. Germline values: CDR1 SGHNT, CDR2 YYREEE (reference sequence). Trimming took off 4 bases at V and 2 bases at J, with 12 bases between the two ends. CDR3 length equals 14 residues. The TCR sequence derives from an adult man with Graves' hyperthyroidism. The sequenced sample consisted of peripheral blood or thyroid tissue (not recorded which). The chain links TRBV5-4 to TRBJ2-5; possible D gene TRBD1, 6 bases. CDR3 DNA: TGTGCCAGCAGCCTGGACAGTGAGCAAGAGACCCAGTACTTC. Its translation is CASSLDSEQETQYF.